Presented here are 16 T cell receptor beta chains from one specimen sequenced in a study of patients and donors after allogeneic stem cell transplantation. TCRdb reanalysed the RT-PCR reads using MiXCR and keeps one entry per CDR3 protein. The repertoire holds roughly 200,000 distinct CDR3 sequences, with around two fifths as singletons. Sequencing was performed on blood, either unsorted or a sorted T cell fraction (not recorded which). The receptors stem from a human donor who was either an allogeneic HSCT recipient or a stem cell or donor lymphocyte infusion donor (not recorded which). It is not recorded whose cells these are; they may come from a transplant donor.

V and J are TRBV4-3 and TRBJ1-1; 9 bases line up with TRBD1. V trimming: 0 bases; J trimming: 4 bases; junction bases outside the gene matches: 3. The CDR3 extends over 15 amino acids. Germline CDR1 and CDR2: LGHNA and YSLEER. Written as DNA, the CDR3 is TGCGCCAGCAGCCAAGAACAGGGGGCCGGCACTGAAGCTTTCTTT. The encoded protein is CASSQEQGAGTEAFF.

The gene calls are TRBV5-1 and TRBJ2-7; weak D call: TRBD1 (6 bases). The germline CDR1 and CDR2 sequences are SGHRS and YFSETQ. Trimming cost V 2 bases and J 4 bases, with 19 bases left between them. There are 16 residues in the CDR3. The CDR3 reads CASSLGPGENLYEQYF. CDR3 DNA sequence: TGCGCCAGCAGCTTAGGGCCAGGGGAGAACCTTTACGAGCAGTACTTC.

The V gene is TRBV12-3 or TRBV12-4, the J gene TRBJ2-3; TRBD1 agrees at 9 bases. J was trimmed by 2 bases and V by 0 bases; bases with no gene match: 9. The CDR3 length is 18 residues. Here the CDR3 DNA reads TGTGCCAGCAGTTTAGCGGACAGGGGAGGTGGATCCACAGATACGCAGTATTTT. It is translated as CASSLADRGGGSTDTQYF.

This clonotype came up once. The chain is built from TRBV28 and TRBJ2-7, with 9 bases lining up with TRBD1. This CDR3 is built from 14 residues. Germline lookup yields CDR1 MDHEN and CDR2 SYDVKM. With 7 bases clipped from V and 6 bases from J, the junction kept 10 bases outside the gene matches. The CDR3 DNA follows: TGTGCCAGCACCACGGACAGGGGTGTAGGCGAGCAGTACTTC. Protein sequence: CASTTDRGVGEQYF.

CDR3 bases: TGTGCCTGGAGTGCCCCGTCTGAAGCTTTCTTT. Translating gives CAWSAPSEAFF. The J gene is TRBJ1-1, the V gene TRBV30; D gene ambiguous. This CDR3 contains 11 residues. Germline assignment: CDR1 GTSNPN and CDR2 SVGIG (reference sequence). V lost 1 base and J 6 bases, leaving 6 bases between the germline ends.

This chain's CDR3 is CASSLGGHQPQHF. The CDR3 DNA reads as TGTGCCAGCAGCTTGGGCGGGCATCAGCCCCAGCATTTT. This rearrangement joins TRBV7-9 to TRBJ1-5; D is unclear. The germline V gene encodes CDR1 SEHNR and CDR2 FQNEAQ (reference sequence). V was pared by 3 bases and J by 5 bases, with 8 bases between. CDR3 length equals 13 residues.

V is TRBV5-6 and J is TRBJ1-1; 7 bases agree with TRBD1. V trimming: 10 bases; J trimming: 0 bases; junction bases outside the gene matches: 6. Germline CDR1 SGHDT, CDR2 YYEEEE. CDR3 size: 13 residues. CDR3 sequence: CASQGQVNTEAFF. CDR3 DNA sequence: TGTGCCTCACAGGGGCAGGTGAACACTGAAGCTTTCTTT.

This clonotype came up once. The chain uses TRBV5-8 and TRBJ2-1; 14 bases are shared with TRBD2. Germline trimming cut 2 bases from V and 7 bases from J; bases unmatched to any gene: 8. The CDR3 is 17 residues long. Germline CDR1 is SGHTS and CDR2 is YDEGEE. CDR3 DNA: TGTGCCAGCAGCTTCCGACTAGCGGGAGGGCCGAAGAATGAGCAGTTCTTC. Amino acids: CASSFRLAGGPKNEQFF. The full variable domain, its missing parts supplied by reference TRBV5-8 and TRBJ2-1, is EAGVTQSPTHLIKTRGQQATLRCSPISGHTSVYWYQQALGLGLQFLLWYDEGEERNRGNFPPRFSGRQFPNYSSELNVNALELEDSALYLCASSFRLAGGPKNEQFFGPGTRLTVL.

The genes are TRBV6-2 or TRBV6-3 and TRBJ1-5, with 10 bases identical to TRBD1. J lost 0 bases, V lost 6 bases, and 8 bases had no gene match. The CDR3 sequence is 17 residues long. The germline CDR1 and CDR2 sequences are MNHEY and SVGEGT. The CDR3 loop is CASRTGQGGGSNQPQHF. As DNA, the CDR3 is TGTGCCAGCAGGACTGGACAGGGGGGAGGTAGCAATCAGCCCCAGCATTTT.

The rearrangement joins TRBV4-3 to TRBJ1-1; possibly TRBD1 for D (5 bases). This CDR3 contains 14 residues. Germline V gene data show CDR1 as LGHNA and CDR2 as YSLEER. Trimming stripped 2 bases from V and 5 bases from J, with 12 bases between. The CDR3 region has the DNA TGCGCCAGCAGCCAACGGGGCAGGGATACTGAAGCTTTCTTT. It codes for CASSQRGRDTEAFF.

The chain couples TRBV7-2 to TRBJ1-3; D ambiguous. The V gene lost 3 bases and the J gene lost 4 bases, with 19 bases spanning the gap. The CDR3 covers 17 residues. Germline lookup yields CDR1 SGHTA and CDR2 FQGNSA. The CDR3 is CASSFRRAIPEGNTIYF. As DNA, the CDR3 is TGTGCCAGCAGCTTTCGAAGGGCGATTCCGGAGGGAAACACCATATATTTT.

The chain is built from TRBV12-3 or TRBV12-4 and TRBJ2-1; TRBD2 matches 9 bases. Germline trimming cut 6 bases from V and 7 bases from J; bases unmatched to any gene: 10. This CDR3 region has 15 residues. The DNA for the CDR3 is TGTGCCAGCAGCTACATAGCGGGAGTATTAAATGAGCAGTTCTTC. The encoded protein is CASSYIAGVLNEQFF.

The chain combines TRBV3-1 with TRBJ1-4; D may be TRBD1 (6 bases). The CDR3 loop spans 17 amino acids. V lost 0 bases, J lost 4 bases, and 15 bases lay in between. Germline CDR1 and CDR2: LGHDT and YNNKEL (reference sequence). The CDR3 is CASSQEGGRPVNEKLFF. The CDR3 coding sequence is TGTGCCAGCAGCCAAGAGGGGGGGCGGCCCGTTAATGAAAAACTGTTTTTT.

The CDR3 sequence: CASTLAGGEADTQYF. As DNA, the CDR3 is TGTGCCAGCACCCTAGCGGGAGGGGAGGCGGATACGCAGTATTTT. The chain carries TRBV12-3 or TRBV12-4 and TRBJ2-3; TRBD2 aligns across 12 bases. With 7 bases clipped from V and 6 bases from J, the junction kept 8 bases outside the gene matches. The CDR3 has 15 amino acids.

The genes are TRBV19 and TRBJ1-5, with TRBD1 matching over 7 bases. This CDR3 has 14 amino acids. J was trimmed by 1 base and V by 6 bases; bases with no gene match: 3. Per the germline V gene, CDR1 is LNHDA and CDR2 is SQIVND (reference sequence). CDR3: CASRSGQSNQPQHF. The CDR3, as DNA: TGTGCCAGTAGATCGGGACAGAGCAATCAGCCCCAGCATTTT. The full variable domain, with the rest looked up from reference TRBV19 and TRBJ1-5, is DGGITQSPKYLFRKEGQNVTLSCEQNLNHDAMYWYRQDPGQGLRLIYYSQIVNDFQKGDIAEGYSVSREKKESFPLTVTSAQKNPTAFYLCASRSGQSNQPQHFGDGTRLSIL.

In its sample, this clonotype was seen once. The J gene is TRBJ2-1, the V gene TRBV7-9; TRBD2 aligns across 10 bases. Germline CDR1 and CDR2: SEHNR and FQNEAQ (reference sequence). The trim removed 2 bases at V and 7 bases at J, leaving 8 bases unmatched. This CDR3 comprises 16 residues. The CDR3 DNA reads as TGTGCCAGCAGCTTAACTAGCGGGATCCCGCTAAATGAGCAGTTCTTC. Its translation is CASSLTSGIPLNEQFF.